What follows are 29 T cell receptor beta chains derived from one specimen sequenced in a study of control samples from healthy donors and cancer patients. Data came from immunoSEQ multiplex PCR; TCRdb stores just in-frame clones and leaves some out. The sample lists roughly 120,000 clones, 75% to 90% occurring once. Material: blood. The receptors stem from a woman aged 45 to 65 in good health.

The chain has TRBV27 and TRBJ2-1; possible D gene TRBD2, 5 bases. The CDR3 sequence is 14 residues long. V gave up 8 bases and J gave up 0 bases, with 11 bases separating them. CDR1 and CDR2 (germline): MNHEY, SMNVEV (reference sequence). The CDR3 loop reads CASHRGDSYNEQFF. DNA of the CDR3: TGTGCCAGCCACCGGGGTGACTCCTACAATGAGCAGTTCTTC.

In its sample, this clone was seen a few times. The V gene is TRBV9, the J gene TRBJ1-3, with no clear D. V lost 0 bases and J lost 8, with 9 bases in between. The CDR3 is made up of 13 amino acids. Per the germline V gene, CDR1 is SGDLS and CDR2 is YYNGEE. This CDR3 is CASSVDLGYTIYF. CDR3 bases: TGTGCCAGCAGCGTAGATCTGGGTTACACCATATATTTT. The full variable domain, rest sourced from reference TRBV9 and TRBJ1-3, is DSGVTQTPKHLITATGQRVTLRCSPRSGDLSVYWYQQSLDQGLQFLIQYYNGEERAKGNILERFSAQQFPDLHSELNLSSLELGDSALYFCASSVDLGYTIYFGEGSWLTVV.

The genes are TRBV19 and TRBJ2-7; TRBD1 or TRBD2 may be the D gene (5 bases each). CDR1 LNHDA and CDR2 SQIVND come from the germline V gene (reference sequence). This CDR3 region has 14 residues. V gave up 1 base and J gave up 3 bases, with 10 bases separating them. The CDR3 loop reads CASSIARGDYEQYF. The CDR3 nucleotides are TGTGCCAGTAGTATAGCTAGGGGAGACTACGAGCAGTACTTC. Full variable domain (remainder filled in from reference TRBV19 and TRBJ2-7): DGGITQSPKYLFRKEGQNVTLSCEQNLNHDAMYWYRQDPGQGLRLIYYSQIVNDFQKGDIAEGYSVSREKKESFPLTVTSAQKNPTAFYLCASSIARGDYEQYFGPGTRLTVT.

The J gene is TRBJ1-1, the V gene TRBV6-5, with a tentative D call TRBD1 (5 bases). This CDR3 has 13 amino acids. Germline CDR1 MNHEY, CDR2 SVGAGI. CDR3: CAAKLGENTEAFF. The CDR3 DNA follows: TGTGCTGCCAAACTGGGGGAGAACACTGAAGCTTTCTTT.

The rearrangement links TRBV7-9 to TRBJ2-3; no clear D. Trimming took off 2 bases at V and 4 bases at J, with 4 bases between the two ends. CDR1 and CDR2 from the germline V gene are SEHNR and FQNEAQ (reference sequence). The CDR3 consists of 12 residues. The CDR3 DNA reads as TGTGCCAGCAGCTTAAATTCAGATACGCAGTATTTT. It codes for CASSLNSDTQYF.

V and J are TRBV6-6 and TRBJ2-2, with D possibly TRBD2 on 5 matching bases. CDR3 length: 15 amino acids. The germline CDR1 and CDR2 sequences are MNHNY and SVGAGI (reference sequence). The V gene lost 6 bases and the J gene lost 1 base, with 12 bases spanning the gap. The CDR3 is CASSFLAGNTGELFF. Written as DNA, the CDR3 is TGTGCCAGCAGCTTCCTCGCGGGGAACACCGGGGAGCTGTTTTTT.

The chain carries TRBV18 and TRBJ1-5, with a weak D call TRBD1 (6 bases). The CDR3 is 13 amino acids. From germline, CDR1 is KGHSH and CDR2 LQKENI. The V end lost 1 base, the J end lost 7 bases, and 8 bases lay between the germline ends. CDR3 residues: CASSPQGGQPQHF. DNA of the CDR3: TGTGCCAGCTCACCACAGGGGGGCCAGCCCCAGCATTTT.

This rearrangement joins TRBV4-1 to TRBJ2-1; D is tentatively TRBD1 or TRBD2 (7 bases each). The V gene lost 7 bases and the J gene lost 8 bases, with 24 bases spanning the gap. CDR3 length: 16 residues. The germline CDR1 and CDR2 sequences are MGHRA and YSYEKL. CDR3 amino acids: CASTVRGGRTADEQFF. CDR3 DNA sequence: TGCGCCAGCACCGTCAGGGGGGGGCGCACAGCGGATGAGCAGTTCTTC.

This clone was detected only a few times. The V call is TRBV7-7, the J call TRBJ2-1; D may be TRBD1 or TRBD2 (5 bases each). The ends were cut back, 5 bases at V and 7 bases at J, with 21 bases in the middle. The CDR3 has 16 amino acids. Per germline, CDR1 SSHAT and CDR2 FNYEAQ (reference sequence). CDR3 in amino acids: CASSQGLATHWNEQFF. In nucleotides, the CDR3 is TGTGCCAGCAGCCAGGGCCTAGCCACCCATTGGAATGAGCAGTTCTTC.

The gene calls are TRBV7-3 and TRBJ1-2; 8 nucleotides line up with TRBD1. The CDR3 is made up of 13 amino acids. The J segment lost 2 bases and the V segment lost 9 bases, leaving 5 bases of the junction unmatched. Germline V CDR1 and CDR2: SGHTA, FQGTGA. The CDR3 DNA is TGTGCCAGTGGACAGGGCCCAAACTATGGCTACACCTTC. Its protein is CASGQGPNYGYTF.

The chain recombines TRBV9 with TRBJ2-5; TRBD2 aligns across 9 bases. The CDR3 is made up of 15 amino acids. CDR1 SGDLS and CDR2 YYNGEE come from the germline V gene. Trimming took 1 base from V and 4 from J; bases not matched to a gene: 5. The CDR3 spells CASSVKAGGTETQYF. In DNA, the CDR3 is TGTGCCAGCAGCGTAAAAGCGGGGGGCACAGAGACCCAGTACTTC.

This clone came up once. The CDR3 nucleotides are TGTGCCAGCAGCTTAAGTTGGAACACCGGGGAGCTGTTTTTT. As protein: CASSLSWNTGELFF. The chain uses TRBV7-9 and TRBJ2-2; no clear D. Deletions cut 2 bases from V and 1 base from J, with 5 bases between. The germline CDR1 and CDR2 sequences are SEHNR and FQNEAQ (reference sequence). This CDR3 comprises 14 residues.

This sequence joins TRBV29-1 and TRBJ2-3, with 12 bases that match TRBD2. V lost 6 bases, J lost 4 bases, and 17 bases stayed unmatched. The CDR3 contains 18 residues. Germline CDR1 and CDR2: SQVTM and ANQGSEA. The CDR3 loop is CSVFGLAGGPLGADTQYF. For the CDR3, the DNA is TGCAGCGTCTTTGGCCTAGCGGGGGGGCCCCTTGGGGCAGATACGCAGTATTTT.

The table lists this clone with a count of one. CDR3 sequence reads: CATSRSDTQYF. CDR3 sequence (DNA): TGTGCCACCAGCAGGTCAGATACGCAGTATTTT. The V and J genes are TRBV15 and TRBJ2-3, with D uncertain. The V gene's germline CDR1 is LNHNV and CDR2 YYDKDF (reference sequence). CDR3 length equals 11 residues. The V and J ends lost 3 bases and 4 bases respectively, with 2 bases between them.

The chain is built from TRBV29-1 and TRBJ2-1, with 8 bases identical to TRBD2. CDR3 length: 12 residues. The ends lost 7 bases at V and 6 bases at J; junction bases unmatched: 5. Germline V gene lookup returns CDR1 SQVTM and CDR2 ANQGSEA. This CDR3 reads CSATGGGNEQFF. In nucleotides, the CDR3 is TGCAGCGCCACGGGAGGGGGCAATGAGCAGTTCTTC.

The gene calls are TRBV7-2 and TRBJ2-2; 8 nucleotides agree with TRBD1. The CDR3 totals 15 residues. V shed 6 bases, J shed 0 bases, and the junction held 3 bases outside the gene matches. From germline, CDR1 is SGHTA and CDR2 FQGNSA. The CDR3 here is CASSPTGANTGELFF. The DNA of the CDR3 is TGTGCCAGCAGTCCGACAGGGGCGAACACCGGGGAGCTGTTTTTT.

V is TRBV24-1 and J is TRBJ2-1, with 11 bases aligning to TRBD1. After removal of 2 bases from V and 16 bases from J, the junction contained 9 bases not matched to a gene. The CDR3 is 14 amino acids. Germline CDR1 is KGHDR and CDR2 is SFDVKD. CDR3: CATSDSWTGGLHFF. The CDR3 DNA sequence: TGTGCCACCAGTGATTCTTGGACAGGGGGCCTGCACTTCTTC.

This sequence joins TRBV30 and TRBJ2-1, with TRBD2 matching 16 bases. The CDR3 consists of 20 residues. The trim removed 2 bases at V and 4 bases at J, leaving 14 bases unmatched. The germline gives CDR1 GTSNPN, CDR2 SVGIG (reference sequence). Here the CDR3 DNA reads TGTGCCTGGAGTACCTGGGAGGGACTAGCGGGAGGGCGTTTATACAATGAGCAGTTCTTC. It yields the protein CAWSTWEGLAGGRLYNEQFF.

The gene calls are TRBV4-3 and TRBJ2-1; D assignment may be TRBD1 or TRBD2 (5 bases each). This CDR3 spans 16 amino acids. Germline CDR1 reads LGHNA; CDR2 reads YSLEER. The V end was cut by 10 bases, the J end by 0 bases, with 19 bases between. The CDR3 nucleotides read TGCGCCAACGCCCGGGGCGAAAGTAGCTCCTACAATGAGCAGTTCTTC. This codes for CANARGESSSYNEQFF.

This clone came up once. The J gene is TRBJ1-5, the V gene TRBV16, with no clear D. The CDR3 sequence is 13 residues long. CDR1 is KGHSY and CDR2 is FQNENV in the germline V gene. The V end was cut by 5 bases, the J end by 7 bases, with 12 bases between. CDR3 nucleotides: TGTGCCAGCAGCGGCGGGAAGGTACAGCCCCAGCATTTT. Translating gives CASSGGKVQPQHF.

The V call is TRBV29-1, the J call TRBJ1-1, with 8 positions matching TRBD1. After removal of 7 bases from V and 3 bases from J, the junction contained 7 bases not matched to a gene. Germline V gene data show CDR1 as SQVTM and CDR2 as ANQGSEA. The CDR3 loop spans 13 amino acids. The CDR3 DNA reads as TGCAGCGCGCAACAGGGGGAACACACTGAAGCTTTCTTT. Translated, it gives CSAQQGEHTEAFF.

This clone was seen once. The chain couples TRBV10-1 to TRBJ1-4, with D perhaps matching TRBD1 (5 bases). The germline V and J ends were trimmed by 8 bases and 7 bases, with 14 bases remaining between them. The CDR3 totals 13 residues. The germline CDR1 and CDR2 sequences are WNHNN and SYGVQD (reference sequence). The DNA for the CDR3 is TGCGCCAGCGGCCGGACGAGGGGTGAAAAACTGTTTTTT. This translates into CASGRTRGEKLFF.

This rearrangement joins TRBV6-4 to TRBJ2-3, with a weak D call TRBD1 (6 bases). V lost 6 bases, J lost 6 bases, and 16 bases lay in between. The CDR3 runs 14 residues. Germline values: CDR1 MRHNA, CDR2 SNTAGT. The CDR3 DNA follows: TGTGCCAGCAGCCCCCTTGGGGGCGGCGATACGCAGTATTTT. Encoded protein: CASSPLGGGDTQYF.

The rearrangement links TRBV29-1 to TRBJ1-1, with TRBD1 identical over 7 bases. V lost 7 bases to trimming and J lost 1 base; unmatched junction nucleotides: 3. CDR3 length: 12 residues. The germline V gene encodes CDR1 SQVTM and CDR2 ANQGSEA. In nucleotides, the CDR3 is TGCAGCGGGGGACAGTCGAACACTGAAGCTTTCTTT. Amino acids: CSGGQSNTEAFF.

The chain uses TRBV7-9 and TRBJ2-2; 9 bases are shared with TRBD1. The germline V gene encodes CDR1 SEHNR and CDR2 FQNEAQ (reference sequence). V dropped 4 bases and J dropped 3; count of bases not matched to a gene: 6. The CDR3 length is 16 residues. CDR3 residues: CASSWGQGFYTGELFF. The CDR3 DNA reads TGTGCCAGCAGCTGGGGACAGGGTTTCTACACCGGGGAGCTGTTTTTT.

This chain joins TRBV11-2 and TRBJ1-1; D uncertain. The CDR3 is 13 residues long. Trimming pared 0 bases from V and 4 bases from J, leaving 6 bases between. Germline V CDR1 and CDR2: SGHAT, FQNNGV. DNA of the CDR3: TGTGCCAGCAGCTTAGACACCGGCACTGAAGCTTTCTTT. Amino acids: CASSLDTGTEAFF. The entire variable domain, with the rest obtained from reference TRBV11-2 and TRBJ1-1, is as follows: EAGVAQSPRYKIIEKRQSVAFWCNPISGHATLYWYQQILGQGPKLLIQFQNNGVVDDSQLPKDRFSAERLKGVDSTLKIQPAKLEDSAVYLCASSLDTGTEAFFGQGTRLTVV.

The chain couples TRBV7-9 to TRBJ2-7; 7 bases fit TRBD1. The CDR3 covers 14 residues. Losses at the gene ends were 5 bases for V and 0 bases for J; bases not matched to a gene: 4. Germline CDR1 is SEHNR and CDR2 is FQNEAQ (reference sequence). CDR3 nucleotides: TGTGCCAGCAGCCCTGGGACAGACTCCTACGAGCAGTACTTC. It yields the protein CASSPGTDSYEQYF. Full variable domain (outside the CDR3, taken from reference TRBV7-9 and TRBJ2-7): DTGVSQNPRHKITKRGQNVTFRCDPISEHNRLYWYRQTLGQGPEFLTYFQNEAQLEKSRLLSDRFSAERPKGSFSTLEIQRTEQGDSAMYLCASSPGTDSYEQYFGPGTRLTVT.

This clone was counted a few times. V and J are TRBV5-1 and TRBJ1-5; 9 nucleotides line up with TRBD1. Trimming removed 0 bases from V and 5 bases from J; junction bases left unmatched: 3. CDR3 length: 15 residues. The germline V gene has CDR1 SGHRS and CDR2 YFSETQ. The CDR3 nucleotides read TGCGCCAGCAGCTTGGGGACAGGGGCCGATCAGCCCCAGCATTTT. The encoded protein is CASSLGTGADQPQHF.

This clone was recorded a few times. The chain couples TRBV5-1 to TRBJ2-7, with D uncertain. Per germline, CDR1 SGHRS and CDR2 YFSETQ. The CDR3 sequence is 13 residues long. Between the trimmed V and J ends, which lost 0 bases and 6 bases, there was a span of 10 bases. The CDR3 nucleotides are TGCGCCAGCAGCTTGGGATTAAGGGTCGAGCAGTACTTC. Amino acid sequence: CASSLGLRVEQYF.